The 13 T cell receptor beta chains given below trace back to one sample, sequenced in a study of blood T cell repertoires in COVID-19. Clones were read by immunoSEQ multiplex PCR, and TCRdb kept only the in-frame ones, dropping some. Among roughly 200,000 clones listed, around 88% were seen once. Specimen: peripheral blood. The receptor source for this set is a woman aged 25 to 39 with acute or convalescent COVID-19.

The V call is TRBV11-2, the J call TRBJ2-7, with 9 bases aligning to TRBD2. The V gene end was trimmed by 0 bases and the J gene end by 7 bases; junction bases not matched to a gene: 16. Germline V CDR1 and CDR2: SGHAT, FQNNGV. The CDR3 is 18 residues long. CDR3 sequence reads: CASSLDGLLGGRGGEQYF. The CDR3 DNA follows: TGTGCCAGCAGCTTAGACGGACTCCTTGGCGGGAGGGGCGGGGAGCAGTACTTC.

The V gene is TRBV6-5, the J gene TRBJ2-7; D is perhaps TRBD1 (6 bases). V lost 4 bases, J lost 4 bases, and 17 bases lay in between. This CDR3 spans 15 amino acids. Germline V gene sequence: CDR1 MNHEY, CDR2 SVGAGI. The CDR3 coding sequence is TGTGCCAGCAGTTTTGACAGGAAATCTTCATACGAGCAGTACTTC. Amino acid sequence: CASSFDRKSSYEQYF.

The gene calls are TRBV10-3 and TRBJ2-7; no reliable D call. The CDR3 is made up of 11 amino acids. Germline loops: CDR1 ENHRY, CDR2 SYGVKD. V was cut by 6 bases and J by 5 bases, with 8 bases left in between. The CDR3: CAISNYNEQYF. CDR3 nucleotide sequence: TGTGCCATCAGCAACTATAACGAGCAGTACTTC.

The chain links TRBV2 to TRBJ2-3, with 8 bases fitting TRBD2. J lost 5 bases, V lost 6 bases, and 16 bases had no gene match. Germline V lookup: CDR1 SNHLY, CDR2 FYNNEI. The CDR3 is made up of 17 amino acids. The CDR3 sequence is CASRSPGTRVIGDTQYF. The CDR3 region has the DNA TGTGCCAGCAGGAGCCCCGGGACTAGGGTTATAGGAGATACGCAGTATTTT.

The chain combines TRBV10-2 with TRBJ1-1; the D is unclear. This CDR3 is 12 amino acids long. Germline assignment: CDR1 WSHSY and CDR2 SAAADI. Trimming left V 0 bases short and J 8 bases short, with 7 bases between. The CDR3 loop is CASSESGREAFF. In DNA, the CDR3 is TGCGCCAGCAGTGAGTCCGGGAGGGAAGCTTTCTTT.

This clone appeared a few times. A junction end diverges from the germline sequence, so it may reflect a read error. The J gene is TRBJ1-3, the V gene TRBV11-2; D possibly corresponds to TRBD1 (6 bases). The CDR3 runs to 11 residues. Per the germline V gene, CDR1 is SGHAT and CDR2 is FQNNGV. The DNA of the CDR3 is TGTGCCAGCAGCCTGGACGGACAGACAAGTTTT. Encoded protein: CASSLDGQTSF.

V and J are TRBV28 and TRBJ1-5; perhaps TRBD1 as D (6 bases). The V end lost 7 bases, the J end lost 7 bases, and 17 bases lay between the germline ends. CDR1 and CDR2 from the germline V gene are MDHEN and SYDVKM. CDR3 length: 14 residues. CDR3 nucleotides: TGTGCCAGCACCTGGGGGGGCGCGGGGCAGCCCCAGCATTTT. It encodes CASTWGGAGQPQHF.

The V call is TRBV9, the J call TRBJ2-7; TRBD2 matches at 14 bases. The length of the CDR3 is 15 residues. V lost 4 bases to trimming and J lost 3 bases; unmatched junction nucleotides: 3. Germline V gives CDR1 SGDLS, CDR2 YYNGEE. The CDR3 spells CASSRGLAGDYEQYF. CDR3 coding DNA: TGTGCCAGCAGCCGGGGACTAGCGGGAGACTACGAGCAGTACTTC. The entire variable domain, with the rest obtained from reference TRBV9 and TRBJ2-7, is as follows: DSGVTQTPKHLITATGQRVTLRCSPRSGDLSVYWYQQSLDQGLQFLIQYYNGEERAKGNILERFSAQQFPDLHSELNLSSLELGDSALYFCASSRGLAGDYEQYFGPGTRLTVT.

The rearrangement uses TRBV6-5 and TRBJ2-1; 9 nucleotides line up with TRBD2. The CDR3 runs to 14 residues. Germline values: CDR1 MNHEY, CDR2 SVGAGI. The trim removed 5 bases at V and 9 bases at J, leaving 8 bases unmatched. In DNA form, the CDR3 reads TGTGCCAGCAGTAGGGCGGGACTAGCTGGTGAGCAGTTCTTC. The encoded protein is CASSRAGLAGEQFF.

The gene calls are TRBV5-4 and TRBJ2-5; a weak D match, TRBD2 (6 bases). Deletions cut 3 bases from V and 5 bases from J, with 14 bases between. This CDR3 comprises 14 residues. Germline loops: CDR1 SGHNT, CDR2 YYREEE (reference sequence). The CDR3 coding sequence is TGTGCCAGCAGCTCGACGGGAGTGGAGGAGACCCAGTACTTC. Protein product: CASSSTGVEETQYF.

The chain carries TRBV6-5 and TRBJ1-6, with D maybe TRBD1 (5 bases). Germline assignment: CDR1 MNHEY and CDR2 SVGAGI. Between the trimmed V and J ends, which lost 10 bases and 7 bases, there was a span of 11 bases. The CDR3 loop spans 12 amino acids. Written as DNA, the CDR3 is TGTGCCACGGGGGGAGGGAATTCACCCCTCCACTTT. Translating gives CATGGGNSPLHF.

The gene calls are TRBV5-1 and TRBJ2-1, with 10 positions matching TRBD2. Per germline, CDR1 SGHRS and CDR2 YFSETQ. V dropped 4 bases and J dropped 10; count of bases not matched to a gene: 11. CDR3 size: 15 residues. The CDR3 nucleotides are TGCGCCAGCAGCATCCAGCGGGAGGGCATGGGGGAGCAGTTCTTC. Protein sequence: CASSIQREGMGEQFF.

The rearrangement links TRBV5-5 to TRBJ1-5, with 7 bases identical to TRBD1. CDR3 length equals 15 residues. J lost 5 bases, V lost 4 bases, and 9 bases had no gene match. Per the germline V gene, CDR1 is SGHKS and CDR2 is YYEKEE (reference sequence). The CDR3 bases are TGTGCCAGCAGCGATAACAGGGGCTGGGATCAGCCCCAGCATTTT. This translates into CASSDNRGWDQPQHF.